The clone carrying this TCR beta chain was observed at least ten times. Its antigen is not known. Constant-segment primers and 5'RACE yielded cDNA libraries for TCR alpha and TCR beta, each carrying sample barcodes and UMIs. TCRdb independently ran MiXCR on the 5' RACE reads; one entry per CDR3 protein. The repertoire consists of approximately 50,000 distinct CDR3 sequences, with 12% occurring once and the leading ten covering around 26%. The data were taken from a study of T-cell memory formation after mild COVID-19. Findings and caveats of the study: Pre-infection memory contained some responding clones, which suggested that cross-reactive memory had joined.

The CDR3 consists of 15 residues. The V and J ends lost 3 bases and 7 bases respectively, with 16 bases between them. The germline V gene encodes CDR1 SNHLY and CDR2 FYNNEI. Sequencing was performed on PBMCs or a T cell subset sorted from them (not recorded which). The V and J genes are TRBV2 and TRBJ2-1; tentatively, D is TRBD2 (6 bases). The clonotype originates from a man younger than 35 who had mild COVID-19 (a few samples of this study predate the infection). Cell type and time point are not known. The CDR3 loop is CASSDIAVELNEQFF. CDR3 coding DNA: TGTGCCAGCAGTGACATAGCGGTCGAGTTGAATGAGCAGTTCTTC. The complete variable domain, with remaining parts taken from reference TRBV2 and TRBJ2-1, reads EPEVTQTPSHQVTQMGQEVILRCVPISNHLYFYWYRQILGQKVEFLVSFYNNEISEKSEIFDDQFSVERPDGSNFTLKIRSTKLEDSAMYFCASSDIAVELNEQFFGPGTRLTVL.